This entry lists 7 T cell receptor beta chains sequenced from one sample in a study of response to subunit inactivated influenza vaccine. One entry per CDR3 protein results from TCRdb running MiXCR on the RT-PCR reads. The sample records approximately 520,000 distinct CDR3 sequences, approximately 15% being singletons. The sample here was CD4+ T cells sorted from PBMCs, taken around 25 months after vaccination. These receptors were taken from a man in his fifties or sixties who received an inactivated influenza vaccine.

This clonotype was recorded a few times. V and J are TRBV12-3 or TRBV12-4 and TRBJ2-1; 10 nucleotides match TRBD2. Germline trimming cut 5 bases from V and 14 bases from J; bases unmatched to any gene: 3. The CDR3 covers 11 residues. CDR3: CASSLGLAEFF. DNA for the CDR3: TGTGCCAGCAGTCTCGGACTAGCGGAGTTCTTC.

This clonotype was recorded only once. The rearrangement joins TRBV6-2 or TRBV6-3 to TRBJ2-7; no clear D. Germline V lookup: CDR1 MNHEY, CDR2 SVGEGT. V gave up 6 bases and J gave up 0 bases, with 9 bases separating them. The CDR3 spans 13 residues. For the CDR3, the DNA is TGTGCCAGCAGACGCAGCAACTCCTACGAGCAGTACTTC. It codes for CASRRSNSYEQYF.

J is TRBJ1-5 and V is TRBV18; possible D gene TRBD1, 5 bases. V was shortened by 1 base and J by 4 bases, with 11 bases between the two germline ends. The CDR3 totals 15 residues. Germline CDR1 is KGHSH and CDR2 is LQKENI. This CDR3 is CASSPRGKENQPQHF. The CDR3 DNA reads as TGTGCCAGCTCACCACGGGGCAAGGAAAATCAGCCCCAGCATTTT.

This clonotype was detected a few times. The genes are TRBV4-3 and TRBJ2-7; D might be TRBD1 or TRBD2, each matching 5 bases. CDR1 is LGHNA and CDR2 is YSLEER in the germline V gene. Trimming shortened V by 5 bases and J by 7 bases, and 21 bases separated the two germline ends. The CDR3 covers 15 residues. CDR3: CASSSNGRGEGEQYF. CDR3 in DNA: TGCGCCAGCAGCTCAAACGGACGGGGCGAAGGGGAGCAGTACTTC.

The chain recombines TRBV7-9 with TRBJ1-2; the D is unclear. This CDR3 contains 14 residues. Germline V gives CDR1 SEHNR, CDR2 FQNEAQ (reference sequence). Trimming shortened V by 4 bases and J by 2 bases, and 11 bases separated the two germline ends. The CDR3 DNA reads TGTGCCAGCAGCTCCTCCCAGGTCAACTATGGCTACACCTTC. This codes for CASSSSQVNYGYTF.

The genes are TRBV19 and TRBJ2-2, with TRBD2 identical over 7 bases. Germline CDR1 LNHDA, CDR2 SQIVND (reference sequence). The CDR3 is 15 amino acids. J gave up 2 bases and V 4 bases, and 4 bases lay outside the gene matches. The CDR3 sequence is CASSTRDYNTGELFF. DNA for the CDR3: TGTGCCAGTAGTACCCGGGACTACAACACCGGGGAGCTGTTTTTT.

This clonotype was found a few times. The gene calls are TRBV7-9 and TRBJ2-1; D may be TRBD1 (6 bases). Trimming removed 1 base from V and 7 bases from J, with 11 bases in between. Germline V gene lookup returns CDR1 SEHNR and CDR2 FQNEAQ (reference sequence). This CDR3 is built from 14 residues. Written as DNA, the CDR3 is TGTGCCAGCAGCTTAGGTCAGGGGTTAAATGAGCAGTTCTTC. Translation gives CASSLGQGLNEQFF.